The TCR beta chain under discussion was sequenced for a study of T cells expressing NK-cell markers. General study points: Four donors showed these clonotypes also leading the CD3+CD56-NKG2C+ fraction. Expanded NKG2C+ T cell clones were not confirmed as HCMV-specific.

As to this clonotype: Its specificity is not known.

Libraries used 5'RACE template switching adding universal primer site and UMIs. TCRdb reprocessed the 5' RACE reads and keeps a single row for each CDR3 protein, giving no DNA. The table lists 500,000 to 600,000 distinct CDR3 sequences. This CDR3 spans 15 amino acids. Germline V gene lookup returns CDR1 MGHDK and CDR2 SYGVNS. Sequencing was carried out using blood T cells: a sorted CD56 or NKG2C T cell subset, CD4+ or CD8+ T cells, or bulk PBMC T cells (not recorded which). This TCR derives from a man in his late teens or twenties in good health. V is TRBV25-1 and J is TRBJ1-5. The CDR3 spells CASSESGARNQPQHF. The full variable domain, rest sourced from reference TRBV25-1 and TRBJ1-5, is EADIYQTPRYLVIGTGKKITLECSQTMGHDKMYWYQQDPGMELHLIHYSYGVNSTEKGDLSSESTVSRIRTEHFPLTLESARPSHTSQYLCASSESGARNQPQHFGDGTRLSIL.